This TCR beta chain is from a study of early T cells in non-severe SARS-CoV-2 infection. About the research overall: Alpha and beta chains were unpaired, from unsorted whole-blood bulk RNA.

Unique molecular identifiers were added to individual cDNA molecules. MiXCR, applied by TCRdb to the 5' RACE reads, yields one record per CDR3 protein. The sample has approximately 71,000 distinct CDR3 sequences, around 12% seen once. Regarding the study as a whole: Lookups in VDJdb leaned toward anti-spike CD8 responses and missed private and CD4 specificities.

Per germline, CDR1 KGHSH and CDR2 LQKENI. The V end lost 1 base, the J end lost 1 base, and 23 bases lay between the germline ends. CDR3 length: 20 residues. This clonotype was seen a few times. The antigen remains undetermined. This chain joins TRBV18 and TRBJ2-4; weak D call: TRBD2 (5 bases). The sample comprised whole blood. The sequence derives from an adult who was a healthcare worker with PCR-confirmed SARS-CoV-2 infection or an uninfected control (not recorded which). As DNA, the CDR3 is TGTGCCAGCTCACCACGATCCACCTTTACTTCCACGGGGGCCAAAAACATTCAGTACTTC. Translation gives CASSPRSTFTSTGAKNIQYF.